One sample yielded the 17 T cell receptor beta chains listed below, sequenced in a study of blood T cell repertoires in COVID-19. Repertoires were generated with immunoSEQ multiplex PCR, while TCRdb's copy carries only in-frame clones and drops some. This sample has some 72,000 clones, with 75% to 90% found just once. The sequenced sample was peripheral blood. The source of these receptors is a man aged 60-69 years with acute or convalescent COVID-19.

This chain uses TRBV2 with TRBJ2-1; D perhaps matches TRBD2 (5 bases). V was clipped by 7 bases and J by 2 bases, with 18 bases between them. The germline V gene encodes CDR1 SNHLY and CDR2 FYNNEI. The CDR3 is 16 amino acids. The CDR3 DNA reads TGTGCCAGCACCGAGGATTGGAGCGGCCCCTACAATGAGCAGTTCTTC. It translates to CASTEDWSGPYNEQFF.

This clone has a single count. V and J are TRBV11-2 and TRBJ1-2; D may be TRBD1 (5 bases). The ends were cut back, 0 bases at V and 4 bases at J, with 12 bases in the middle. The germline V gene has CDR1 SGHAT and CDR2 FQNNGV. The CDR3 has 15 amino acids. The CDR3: CASSLDSGVGYGYTF. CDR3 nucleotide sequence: TGTGCCAGCAGCTTAGATTCGGGGGTGGGCTATGGCTACACCTTC.

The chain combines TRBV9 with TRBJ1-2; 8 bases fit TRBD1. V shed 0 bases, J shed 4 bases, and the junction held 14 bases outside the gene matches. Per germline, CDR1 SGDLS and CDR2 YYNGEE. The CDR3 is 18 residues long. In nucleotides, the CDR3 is TGTGCCAGCAGCGTAGGTGCCAGGGGGCGCGGTAAGGGCTATGGCTACACCTTC. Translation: CASSVGARGRGKGYGYTF. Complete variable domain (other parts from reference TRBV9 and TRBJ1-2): DSGVTQTPKHLITATGQRVTLRCSPRSGDLSVYWYQQSLDQGLQFLIQYYNGEERAKGNILERFSAQQFPDLHSELNLSSLELGDSALYFCASSVGARGRGKGYGYTFGSGTRLTVV.

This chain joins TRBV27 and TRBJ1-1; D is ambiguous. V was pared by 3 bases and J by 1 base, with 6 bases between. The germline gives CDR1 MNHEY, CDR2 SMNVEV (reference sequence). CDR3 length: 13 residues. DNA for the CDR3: TGTGCCAGCAGTTTGGGCAGGAACACTGAAGCTTTCTTT. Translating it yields CASSLGRNTEAFF.

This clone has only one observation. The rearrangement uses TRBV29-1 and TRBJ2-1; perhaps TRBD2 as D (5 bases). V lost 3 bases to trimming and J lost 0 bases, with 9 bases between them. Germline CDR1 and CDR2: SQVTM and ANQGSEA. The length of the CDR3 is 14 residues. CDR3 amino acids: CSVEGLASYNEQFF. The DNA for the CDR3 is TGCAGCGTTGAGGGTCTAGCCTCCTACAATGAGCAGTTCTTC.

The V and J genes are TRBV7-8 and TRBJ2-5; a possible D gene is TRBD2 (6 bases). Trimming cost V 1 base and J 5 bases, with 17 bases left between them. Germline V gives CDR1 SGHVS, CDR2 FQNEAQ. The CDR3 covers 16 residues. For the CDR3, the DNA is TGTGCCAGCAGCTTAGAGTCGGCTAGCGTTGGGGAGACCCAGTACTTC. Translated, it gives CASSLESASVGETQYF.

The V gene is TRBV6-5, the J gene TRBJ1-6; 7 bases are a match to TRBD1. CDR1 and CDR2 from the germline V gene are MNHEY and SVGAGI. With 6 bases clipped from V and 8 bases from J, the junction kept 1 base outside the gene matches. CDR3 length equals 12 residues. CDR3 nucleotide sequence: TGTGCCAGCAGCAGGGGGTATTCACCCCTCCACTTT. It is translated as CASSRGYSPLHF.

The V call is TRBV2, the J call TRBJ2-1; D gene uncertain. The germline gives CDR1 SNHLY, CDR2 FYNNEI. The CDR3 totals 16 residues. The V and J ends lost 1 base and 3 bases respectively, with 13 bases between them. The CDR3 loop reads CASSEGFTVVYNEQFF. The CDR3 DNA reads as TGTGCCAGCAGTGAAGGTTTTACGGTGGTCTACAATGAGCAGTTCTTC.

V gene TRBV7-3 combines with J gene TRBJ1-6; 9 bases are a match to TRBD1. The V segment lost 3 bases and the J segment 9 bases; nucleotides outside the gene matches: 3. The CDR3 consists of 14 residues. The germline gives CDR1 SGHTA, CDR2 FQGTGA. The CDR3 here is CASSLGQGLSPLHF. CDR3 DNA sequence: TGTGCCAGCAGCTTGGGACAGGGTCTTTCACCCCTCCACTTT.

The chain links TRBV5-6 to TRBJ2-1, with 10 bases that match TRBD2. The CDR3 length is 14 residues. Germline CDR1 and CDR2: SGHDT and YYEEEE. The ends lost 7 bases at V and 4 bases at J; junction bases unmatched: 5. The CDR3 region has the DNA TGTGCCAGCGTAGAGACTAGCGGGTACAATGAGCAGTTCTTC. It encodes CASVETSGYNEQFF.

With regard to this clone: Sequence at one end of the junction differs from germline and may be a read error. Here the CDR3 DNA reads TGTGCCAGCAGTACGGGACAGGGGGCAAACTATAGCTACACCTTC. This encodes CASSTGQGANYSYTF. The chain couples TRBV28 to TRBJ1-2, with 12 bases identical to TRBD1. Per the germline V gene, CDR1 is MDHEN and CDR2 is SYDVKM. The CDR3 is made up of 15 amino acids.

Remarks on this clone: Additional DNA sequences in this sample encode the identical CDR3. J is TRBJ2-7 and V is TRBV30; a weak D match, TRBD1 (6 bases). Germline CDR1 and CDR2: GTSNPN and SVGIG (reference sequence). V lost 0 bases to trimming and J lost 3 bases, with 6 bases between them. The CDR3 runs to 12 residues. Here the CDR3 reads CAWSVQGYEQYF. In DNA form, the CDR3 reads TGTGCCTGGAGTGTACAGGGCTACGAGCAGTACTTC.

The CDR3 DNA reads TGTGCCAGCAGCAAAGAAGGAGCCTACGAGCAGTACTTC. Translated, it gives CASSKEGAYEQYF. This chain connects TRBV13 to TRBJ2-7; D call uncertain. This CDR3 has 13 residues. The V end was cut by 5 bases, the J end by 2 bases, with 10 bases between. The germline CDR1 and CDR2 sequences are PRHDT and FYEKMQ (reference sequence).

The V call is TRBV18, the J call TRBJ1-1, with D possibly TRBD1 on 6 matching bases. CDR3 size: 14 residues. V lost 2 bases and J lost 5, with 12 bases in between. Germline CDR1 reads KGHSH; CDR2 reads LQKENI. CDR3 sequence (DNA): TGTGCCAGCTCACCAAATTCCCAGGGGACTGAAGCTTTCTTT. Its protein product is CASSPNSQGTEAFF. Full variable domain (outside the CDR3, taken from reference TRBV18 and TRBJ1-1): NAGVMQNPRHLVRRRGQEARLRCSPMKGHSHVYWYRQLPEEGLKFMVYLQKENIIDESGMPKERFSAEFPKEGPSILRIQQVVRGDSAAYFCASSPNSQGTEAFFGQGTRLTVV.

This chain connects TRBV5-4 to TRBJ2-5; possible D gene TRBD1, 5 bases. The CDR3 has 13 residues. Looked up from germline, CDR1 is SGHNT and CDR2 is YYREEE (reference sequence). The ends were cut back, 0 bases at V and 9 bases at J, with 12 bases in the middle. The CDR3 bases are TGTGCCAGCAGCTTGGGGCAGGGCAGGGCCCAGTACTTC. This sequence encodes CASSLGQGRAQYF.

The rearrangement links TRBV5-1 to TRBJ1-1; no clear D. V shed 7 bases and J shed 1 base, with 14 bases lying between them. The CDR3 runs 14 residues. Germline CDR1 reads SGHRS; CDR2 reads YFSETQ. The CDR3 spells CASGGSHGNTEAFF. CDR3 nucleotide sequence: TGCGCCAGCGGAGGGAGTCATGGGAACACTGAAGCTTTCTTT.

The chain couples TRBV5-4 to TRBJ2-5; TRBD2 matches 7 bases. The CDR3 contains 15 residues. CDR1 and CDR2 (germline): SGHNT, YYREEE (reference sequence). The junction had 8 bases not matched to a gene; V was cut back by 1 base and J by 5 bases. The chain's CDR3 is CASSLKRDGGETQYF. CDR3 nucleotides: TGTGCCAGCAGCTTGAAGAGGGACGGGGGGGAGACCCAGTACTTC.